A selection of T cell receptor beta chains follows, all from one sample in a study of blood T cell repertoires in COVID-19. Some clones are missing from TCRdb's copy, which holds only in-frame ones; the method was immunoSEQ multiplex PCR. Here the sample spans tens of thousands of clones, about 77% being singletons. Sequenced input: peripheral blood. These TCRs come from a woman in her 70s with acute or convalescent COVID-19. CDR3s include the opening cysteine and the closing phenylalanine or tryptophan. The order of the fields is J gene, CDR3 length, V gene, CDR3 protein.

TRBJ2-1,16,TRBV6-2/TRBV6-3,CASSYIQGVAPTEQFF
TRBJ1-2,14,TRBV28,CASSSTGSNYGYTF
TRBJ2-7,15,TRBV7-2,CASSPQTGNLYEQYF
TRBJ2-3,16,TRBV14,CASSQGPLGFTDTQYF
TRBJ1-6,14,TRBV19,CASSIGDIRSPLHF
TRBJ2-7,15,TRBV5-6,CASSGGQDQVYEQYF
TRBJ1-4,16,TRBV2,CASRKTGITTNEKLFF
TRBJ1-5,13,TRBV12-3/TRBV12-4,CASSPGTYQPQHF
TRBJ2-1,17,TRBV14,CASSGGRTRGSYNEQFF
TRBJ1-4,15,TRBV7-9,CASSFDGRGPEKLFF
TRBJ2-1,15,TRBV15,CATSRRQGAVNEQFF
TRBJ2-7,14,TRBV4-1,CASSQGDSRNEQYF
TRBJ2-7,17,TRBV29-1,CSVEVVAEGSSSYEQYF
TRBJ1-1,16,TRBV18,CASSRSRPGGVLEAFF
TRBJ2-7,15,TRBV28,CASSRSAGGYSEQYF
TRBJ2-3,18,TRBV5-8,CASILPGLAGSSTDTQYF
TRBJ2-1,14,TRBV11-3,CASSLGQGWNEQFF
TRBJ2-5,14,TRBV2,CASRTPWGGETQYF
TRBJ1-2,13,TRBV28,CASSLAYFYGYTF
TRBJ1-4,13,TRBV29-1,CSVAGQGLEKLFF
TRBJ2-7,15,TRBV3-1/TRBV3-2,CASSLRLAGSYEQYF
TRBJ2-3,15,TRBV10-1,CASRAGLPGADTQYF
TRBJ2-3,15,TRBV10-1,CASSPGFQVTDTQYF
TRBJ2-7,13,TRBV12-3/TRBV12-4,CASRIAGGGEQYF
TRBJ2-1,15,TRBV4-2,CASSQGDSGTNEQFF
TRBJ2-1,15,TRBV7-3,CASSIGQGSYNEQFF
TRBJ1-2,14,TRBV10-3,CAISARQDIYGYTF
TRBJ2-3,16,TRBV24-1,CATSDRTSGRTDTQYF
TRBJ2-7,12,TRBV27,CASSGQGHEQYF
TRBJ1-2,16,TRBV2,CASSDQMGDTFYGYTF
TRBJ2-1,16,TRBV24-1,CATSDLGRGSYNEQFF
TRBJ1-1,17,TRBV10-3,CAISESRGSEGNTEAFF
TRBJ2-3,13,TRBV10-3,CAIRGGATDTQYF